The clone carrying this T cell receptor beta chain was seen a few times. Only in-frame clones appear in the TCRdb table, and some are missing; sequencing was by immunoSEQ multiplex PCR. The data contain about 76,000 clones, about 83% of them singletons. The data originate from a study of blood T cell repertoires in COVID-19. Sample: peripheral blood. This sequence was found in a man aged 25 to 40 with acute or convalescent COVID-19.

The CDR3 here is CASSQGGGRAHYEQYF. CDR3 DNA sequence: TGTGCCAGCAGCCAAGGTGGCGGGAGGGCCCACTACGAGCAGTACTTC. The chain employs TRBV3-1 (or the pseudogene TRBV3-2) and TRBJ2-7; 9 bases fit TRBD2. The junction had 7 bases not matched to a gene; V was cut back by 1 base and J by 3 bases. CDR3 length equals 16 residues. Germline lookup yields CDR1 LGHDT and CDR2 YNNKEL (reference sequence).